This T cell receptor beta chain was captured in a study of early T cells in non-severe SARS-CoV-2 infection. Study background: The chains were unpaired, and the sequenced material was bulk RNA from unsorted whole blood.

With regard to this clonotype: Its specificity is not known.

The CDR3 loop spans 14 amino acids. V trimming: 7 bases; J trimming: 6 bases; junction bases outside the gene matches: 7. Germline V gene lookup returns CDR1 ENHRY and CDR2 SYGVKD. Individual cDNA molecules received unique molecular identifiers during library preparation. TCRdb re-called the 5' RACE reads through MiXCR, storing one row per CDR3 protein. The sample consists of some 50,000 distinct CDR3 sequences, around 9.3% of them appearing once. Study-wide points: VDJdb matches were skewed toward anti-spike CD8 T cell responses.

Material: whole blood. This clonotype originated in an adult who was a healthcare worker with PCR-confirmed SARS-CoV-2 infection or an uninfected control (not recorded which). V usage is TRBV10-3 and J usage is TRBJ2-1, with 9 bases lining up with TRBD1. The DNA for the CDR3 is TGTGCCATCAACCGACAGGGGGGTATCAATGAGCAGTTCTTC. As protein: CAINRQGGINEQFF.